One sample yielded the 20 T cell receptor beta chains listed below, sequenced in a study of early T cells in non-severe SARS-CoV-2 infection. TCRdb re-called the 5' RACE reads with MiXCR, one entry per CDR3 protein. The profile shows approximately 39,000 distinct CDR3 sequences, around 6.5% of them singletons. This specimen was whole blood, taken at baseline. Receptors originate from an adult who was a healthcare worker with PCR-confirmed SARS-CoV-2 infection or an uninfected control (not recorded which).

This clonotype was detected many times. CDR3 bases: TGTGCCAGCTCACCACCCACAGCCGCAACCTACGAGCAGTACTTC. It encodes CASSPPTAATYEQYF. The chain couples TRBV18 to TRBJ2-7; D uncertain. The CDR3 totals 15 residues. Trimming left V 0 bases short and J 2 bases short, with 11 bases between. Germline CDR1 is KGHSH and CDR2 is LQKENI.

In its sample, this clonotype was seen many times. The chain has TRBV12-3 or TRBV12-4 and TRBJ2-6; no clear D. The CDR3 extends over 15 amino acids. Trimming stripped 2 bases from V and 0 bases from J, with 5 bases between. The CDR3 here is CASSLSASGANVLTF. The CDR3 nucleotides read TGTGCCAGCAGTTTAAGTGCCTCTGGGGCCAACGTCCTGACTTTC.

The sample holds many counts of this clonotype. This chain connects TRBV29-1 to TRBJ2-1; 7 bases map to TRBD2. Germline V lookup: CDR1 SQVTM, CDR2 ANQGSEA. Trimming cost V 7 bases and J 7 bases; bases outside gene matches: 19. The length of the CDR3 is 16 residues. In DNA form, the CDR3 reads TGCAGCGCAGCCGGGACTACCGGAGCTTTGGGGAATGAGCAGTTCTTC. The encoded protein is CSAAGTTGALGNEQFF.

The chain employs TRBV27 and TRBJ2-2; D is possibly TRBD1 (6 bases). Germline V gene data show CDR1 as MNHEY and CDR2 as SMNVEV (reference sequence). V was cut by 6 bases and J by 0 bases, with 11 bases left in between. This CDR3 spans 15 amino acids. The CDR3 sequence is CASSSGTSNTGELFF. In DNA, the CDR3 is TGTGCCAGCAGCTCCGGGACATCGAACACCGGGGAGCTGTTTTTT.

This clonotype was observed a handful of times. V is TRBV6-1 and J is TRBJ2-3; no definite D call. This CDR3 has 12 residues. The germline V gene has CDR1 MNHNS and CDR2 SASEGT. The germline V and J ends were trimmed by 5 bases and 6 bases, with 9 bases remaining between them. The CDR3 DNA reads TGTGCCAGCAGTAAAACGTGGGATACGCAGTATTTT. Its protein is CASSKTWDTQYF.

This clonotype was seen once. A single base separates this from a much larger clone, so it may be a read error. The chain uses TRBV28 and TRBJ1-6, with 10 bases matching TRBD1. Germline values: CDR1 MDHEN, CDR2 SYDVKM. The V and J ends lost 11 bases and 9 bases, in that order; junction bases with no gene match: 7. The CDR3 is made up of 13 amino acids. CDR3 coding DNA: TGTGCCGACAGGACAGGGGGGGTTTCACCCCTCCACTTT. Translating it yields CADRTGGVSPLHF.

The sample holds many counts of this clonotype. The rearrangement joins TRBV27 to TRBJ2-1, with D possibly TRBD2 on 6 matching bases. V was cut by 2 bases and J by 9 bases, with 26 bases left in between. The CDR3 contains 18 residues. Germline CDR1 and CDR2: MNHEY and SMNVEV (reference sequence). CDR3 region: CASSLTHGGADRIGEQFF. The CDR3 bases are TGTGCCAGCAGTTTAACCCACGGCGGGGCTGACCGAATCGGTGAGCAGTTCTTC.

The chain has TRBV29-1 and TRBJ2-5; D may correspond to TRBD1 or TRBD2 (5 bases each). Germline CDR1 SQVTM, CDR2 ANQGSEA. The CDR3 runs 14 residues. The ends were cut back, 0 bases at V and 5 bases at J, with 13 bases in the middle. This CDR3 reads CSVEDGGKAETQYF. In DNA form, the CDR3 reads TGCAGCGTTGAAGATGGGGGTAAGGCGGAGACCCAGTACTTC.

In regard to this clonotype: A read error may explain this, as a much larger clone is one base away. The chain couples TRBV5-1 to TRBJ1-3, with D hard to call. Germline V lookup: CDR1 SGHRS, CDR2 YFSETQ. CDR3 length equals 14 residues. The CDR3 DNA is TGCGCCAGCAGCTTGGGCAGCTCTAGAAACACCATATATTTT. Residues: CASSLGSSRNTIYF.

This rearrangement joins TRBV27 to TRBJ1-2, with unresolved D. V was clipped by 3 bases and J by 2 bases, with 7 bases between them. This CDR3 comprises 13 residues. Germline V gives CDR1 MNHEY, CDR2 SMNVEV (reference sequence). CDR3 amino acids: CASSFAGNYGYTF. The CDR3 DNA sequence: TGTGCCAGCAGTTTTGCGGGAAACTATGGCTACACCTTC.

In its sample, this clonotype was seen a few times. The chain employs TRBV24-1 and TRBJ2-7; D not resolved. CDR3 length: 11 residues. Per the germline V gene, CDR1 is KGHDR and CDR2 is SFDVKD. The V end was cut by 5 bases, the J end by 6 bases, with 7 bases between. The CDR3: CATSVTAEQYF. The CDR3 bases are TGTGCCACCAGTGTAACCGCCGAGCAGTACTTC.

In regard to this clonotype: Mismatch with germline at one junction end may stem from a read error. CDR3 sequence: CASSEELAGAGELFF. The CDR3 nucleotides are TGTGCCAGTAGTGAAGAACTAGCGGGAGCCGGGGAGCTGTTTTTT. The chain is built from TRBV25-1 and TRBJ2-2; 11 positions match TRBD2. CDR3 length: 15 residues. Germline V gene lookup returns CDR1 MGHDK and CDR2 SYGVNS.

The gene calls are TRBV24-1 and TRBJ2-1; D gene ambiguous. V lost 1 base and J 8 bases, leaving 2 bases between the germline ends. CDR3 length: 11 amino acids. CDR1 KGHDR and CDR2 SFDVKD come from the germline V gene. CDR3 DNA: TGTGCCACCAGTGATTTAGATGAGCAGTTCTTC. As protein: CATSDLDEQFF.

This clonotype was seen repeatedly, ten times or more. The chain recombines TRBV6-4 with TRBJ1-6; unclear D gene. Trimming left V 2 bases short and J 7 bases short, with 6 bases between. CDR1 and CDR2 (germline): MRHNA, SNTAGT. This CDR3 has 13 amino acids. The DNA of the CDR3 is TGTGCCAGCAGTGACGGTTCGAATTCACCCCTCCACTTT. It encodes CASSDGSNSPLHF.

This clonotype was found a few times. The chain is built from TRBV10-3 and TRBJ2-7; D gene uncertain. V lost 6 bases and J lost 4, with 7 bases in between. CDR3 length: 11 residues. Germline V gene lookup returns CDR1 ENHRY and CDR2 SYGVKD. The CDR3 nucleotides read TGTGCCATCAGCCCCCTTTACGAGCAGTACTTC. Residues: CAISPLYEQYF.

The rearrangement links TRBV28 to TRBJ1-1; D is uncertain. Germline V CDR1 and CDR2: MDHEN, SYDVKM. V was pared by 8 bases and J by 1 base, with 14 bases between. This CDR3 region has 14 residues. The CDR3 region is CASGSGEPNTEAFF. Here the CDR3 DNA reads TGTGCCAGCGGATCCGGGGAACCGAACACTGAAGCTTTCTTT. The full variable domain, its missing parts supplied by reference TRBV28 and TRBJ1-1, is DVKVTQSSRYLVKRTGEKVFLECVQDMDHENMFWYRQDPGLGLRLIYFSYDVKMKEKGDIPEGYSVSREKKERFSLILESASTNQTSMYLCASGSGEPNTEAFFGQGTRLTVV.

In regard to this clonotype: One base away lies a much larger clone, so this may be a sequencing read error. The V and J genes are TRBV6-5 and TRBJ1-1; TRBD1 aligns across 9 bases. The CDR3 runs to 17 residues. Germline loops: CDR1 MNHEY, CDR2 SVGAGI. The V and J ends lost 4 bases and 0 bases, in that order; junction bases with no gene match: 9. The CDR3 DNA reads TGTGCCAGCAGTTCACCGGGACAGGGTGCTGTGAACACTGAAGCTTTCTTT. Translated: CASSSPGQGAVNTEAFF.

This clonotype was seen more than once but under ten times. The gene calls are TRBV7-2 and TRBJ1-4, with D maybe TRBD1 (5 bases). Trimming shortened V by 3 bases and J by 4 bases, and 9 bases separated the two germline ends. CDR1 and CDR2 (germline): SGHTA, FQGNSA. The CDR3 is 14 residues long. CDR3 DNA sequence: TGTGCCAGCAGCTTCGCAGGGAATAATGAAAAACTGTTTTTT. It is translated as CASSFAGNNEKLFF.

This clonotype was seen at least ten times. This sequence joins TRBV28 and TRBJ2-3; 7 bases agree with TRBD1. Germline-derived CDR1 and CDR2 are MDHEN and SYDVKM. J was trimmed by 3 bases and V by 6 bases; bases with no gene match: 6. The CDR3 loop spans 14 amino acids. The CDR3 protein is CASSGTENTDTQYF. The CDR3 coding sequence is TGTGCCAGCAGCGGGACAGAAAATACAGATACGCAGTATTTT.

In its sample, this clonotype was seen a few times. This chain connects TRBV24-1 to TRBJ2-2, with unresolved D. Germline-derived CDR1 and CDR2 are KGHDR and SFDVKD. V gave up 4 bases and J gave up 4 bases, with 6 bases separating them. The CDR3 runs to 13 residues. CDR3 residues: CATSDLITGELFF. CDR3 bases: TGTGCCACCAGTGACTTGATCACCGGGGAGCTGTTTTTT.